The 10 T cell receptor beta chains below were found in one sample sequenced in a study of radiation and T cells in renal cell carcinoma. TCRdb keeps only in-frame clones here, not all; method: immunoSEQ multiplex PCR. The data contain about 150,000 clones, over 80% of them seen just once; the ten biggest clones take up roughly 13%. Time point specified: blood 2 weeks post-SBRT. The treatment here: 15 Gy SBRT to primary tumor, nephrectomy 4 weeks later. The sequenced sample was blood, obtained from a patient whose treatment included radiotherapy and nephrectomy. The receptors here all came from a woman between 45 and 65 years old with renal cell carcinoma.

The V call is TRBV13, the J call TRBJ2-3; 10 positions agree with TRBD2. The V segment lost 4 bases and the J segment 7 bases; nucleotides outside the gene matches: 8. Germline V lookup: CDR1 PRHDT, CDR2 FYEKMQ (reference sequence). The CDR3 length is 15 residues. The CDR3 bases are TGTGCCAGCAGCTCTCTAGCGGGGGACACTCATACGCAGTATTTT. It specifies CASSSLAGDTHTQYF.

The J gene is TRBJ2-7, the V gene TRBV18; either TRBD1 or TRBD2 may supply D (5 bases each). Germline lookup yields CDR1 KGHSH and CDR2 LQKENI. CDR3 length: 13 residues. V lost 6 bases to trimming and J lost 7 bases, with 16 bases between them. In DNA, the CDR3 is TGTGCCAGCTCTCGGGACCCCCTCGGGGAGCAGTACTTC. As protein: CASSRDPLGEQYF.

This clone was seen a single time. The chain joins TRBV6-6 to TRBJ1-6; 10 bases line up with TRBD1. Germline assignment: CDR1 MNHNY and CDR2 SVGAGI (reference sequence). The J segment lost 9 bases and the V segment lost 6 bases, leaving 2 bases of the junction unmatched. CDR3 size: 13 residues. CDR3 residues: CASRGTGASPLHF. For the CDR3, the DNA is TGTGCCAGCAGAGGGACAGGGGCTTCACCCCTCCACTTT.

A single count supports this clone. The chain couples TRBV5-1 to TRBJ1-2, with D maybe TRBD1 (6 bases). V was shortened by 3 bases and J by 3 bases, with 15 bases between the two germline ends. CDR1 and CDR2 (germline): SGHRS, YFSETQ. The CDR3 consists of 15 residues. CDR3 sequence: CASSSVQGSDYGYTF. The CDR3 coding sequence is TGCGCCAGCAGCTCCGTACAGGGAAGTGACTATGGCTACACCTTC.

Note on this clone: In the same sample, other DNA sequences code for this CDR3. The CDR3 sequence is CASSLAANYGYTF. DNA of the CDR3: TGCGCCAGCAGCTTGGCGGCTAACTATGGCTACACCTTC. The chain couples TRBV5-1 to TRBJ1-2; D call uncertain. CDR3 length equals 13 residues. Germline CDR1 is SGHRS and CDR2 is YFSETQ. The germline V and J ends were trimmed by 0 bases and 0 bases, with 3 bases remaining between them.

This rearrangement joins TRBV7-8 to TRBJ2-1, with 9 positions matching TRBD1. There are 17 residues in the CDR3. Losses at the gene ends were 5 bases for V and 4 bases for J; bases not matched to a gene: 12. Germline loops: CDR1 SGHVS, CDR2 FQNEAQ. The CDR3 sequence: CASSTRGVGTGYNEQFF. For the CDR3, the DNA is TGTGCCAGCAGCACTAGAGGGGTGGGGACAGGGTACAATGAGCAGTTCTTC.

The chain recombines TRBV15 with TRBJ1-1; 8 nucleotides align to TRBD1. The length of the CDR3 is 18 residues. The germline CDR1 and CDR2 sequences are LNHNV and YYDKDF (reference sequence). Trimming cost V 5 bases and J 8 bases; bases outside gene matches: 22. CDR3 residues: CATSSSRAGGEISKEAFF. The CDR3 coding sequence is TGTGCCACCAGCTCAAGCAGGGCAGGGGGCGAAATATCTAAGGAAGCTTTCTTT. Together with reference TRBV15 and TRBJ1-1, the CDR3 gives the full variable domain: DAMVIQNPRYQVTQFGKPVTLSCSQTLNHNVMYWYQQKSSQAPKLLFHYYDKDFNNEADTPDNFQSRRPNTSFCFLDIRSPGLGDTAMYLCATSSSRAGGEISKEAFFGQGTRLTVV.

This chain links TRBV7-9 with TRBJ1-2; a possible D gene is TRBD1 (5 bases). With 3 bases removed from V and 7 bases from J, the gap between germline ends came to 9 bases. The CDR3 covers 12 residues. The germline V gene encodes CDR1 SEHNR and CDR2 FQNEAQ (reference sequence). The CDR3 DNA reads as TGTGCCAGCAGCTTGACCGGGGCTGGCTACACCTTC. Translation gives CASSLTGAGYTF.

CDR3 residues: CASSTLGQWGSGQYF. For the CDR3, the DNA is TGTGCCAGCAGTACCCTGGGACAGTGGGGAAGTGGGCAGTACTTC. This sequence joins TRBV6-5 and TRBJ2-7; TRBD1 matches at 7 bases. CDR1 is MNHEY, CDR2 SVGAGI, per germline. The CDR3 covers 15 residues. J was trimmed by 9 bases and V by 5 bases; bases with no gene match: 16.

The CDR3 region has the DNA TGTGCCAGCAGCCAAGCGGGGGGGAATGAAAAACTGTTTTTT. This codes for CASSQAGGNEKLFF. The chain uses TRBV4-2 and TRBJ1-4; D is possibly TRBD1 (5 bases). The germline gives CDR1 LGHNA, CDR2 YNFKEQ. The CDR3 totals 14 residues. Trimming removed 1 base from V and 5 bases from J, with 8 bases in between.